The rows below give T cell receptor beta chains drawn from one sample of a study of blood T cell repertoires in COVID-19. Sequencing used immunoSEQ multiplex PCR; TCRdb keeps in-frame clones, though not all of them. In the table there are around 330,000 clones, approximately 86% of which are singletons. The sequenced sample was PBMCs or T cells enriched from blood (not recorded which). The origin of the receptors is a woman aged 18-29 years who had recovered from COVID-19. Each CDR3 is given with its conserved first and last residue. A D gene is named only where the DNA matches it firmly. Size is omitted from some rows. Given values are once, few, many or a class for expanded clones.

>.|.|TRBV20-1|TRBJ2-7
CSASGRLYEQYF
TGCAGTGCTAGTGGGCGGCTATACGAGCAGTACTTC
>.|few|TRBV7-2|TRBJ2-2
CASSLRGGNGELFF
TGTGCCAGCAGCTTAAGGGGAGGAAACGGGGAGCTGTTTTTT
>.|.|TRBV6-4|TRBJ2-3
CASSDVGGREDTQYF
TGTGCCAGCAGTGACGTGGGGGGGCGCGAAGATACGCAGTATTTT
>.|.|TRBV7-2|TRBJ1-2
CASSLILTGQYGYTF
TGTGCCAGCAGCTTAATTCTAACAGGTCAATATGGCTACACCTTC
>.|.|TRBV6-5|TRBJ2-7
CASSYSTRVYEQYF
TGTGCCAGCAGTTACTCGACGAGGGTCTACGAGCAGTACTTC
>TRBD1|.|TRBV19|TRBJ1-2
CATSQGGYYGYTF
TGTGCCACCTCACAGGGGGGATACTATGGCTACACCTTC
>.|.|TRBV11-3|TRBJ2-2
CASSFLAGAGELFF
TGTGCCAGCAGCTTCCTAGCTGGCGCCGGGGAGCTGTTTTTT
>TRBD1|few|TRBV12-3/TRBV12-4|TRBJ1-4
CASRDRERKLFF
TGTGCCAGCAGGGACAGGGAGCGAAAACTGTTTTTT
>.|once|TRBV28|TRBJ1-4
CASAPVGEWTNEKLFF
TGTGCCAGCGCCCCGGTCGGGGAATGGACTAATGAAAAACTGTTTTTT
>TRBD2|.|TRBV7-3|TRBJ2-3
CASSLGLAGGTDTQYF
TGTGCCAGCAGCTTGGGACTAGCGGGAGGGACAGATACGCAGTATTTT
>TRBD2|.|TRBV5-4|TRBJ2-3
CASSPPSSGRDTQYF
TGTGCCAGCAGCCCTCCTTCTAGCGGGAGAGATACGCAGTATTTT
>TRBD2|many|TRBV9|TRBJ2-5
CASSLLVERTWGGRETQYF
TGTGCCAGCAGCCTCTTGGTAGAGAGGACCTGGGGAGGGAGGGAGACCCAGTACTTC
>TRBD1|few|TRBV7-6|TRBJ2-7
CASSLGLGQASYEQYF
TGTGCCAGCAGCTTAGGTCTGGGACAGGCCTCCTACGAGCAGTACTTC
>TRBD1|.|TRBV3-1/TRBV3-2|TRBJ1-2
CASSQVPGGLYGYTF
TGTGCCAGCAGCCAAGTTCCAGGGGGCCTCTATGGCTACACCTTC
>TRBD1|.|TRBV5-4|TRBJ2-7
CASSLQGARTYEQYF
TGTGCCAGCAGTCTCCAGGGGGCGCGAACCTACGAGCAGTACTTC
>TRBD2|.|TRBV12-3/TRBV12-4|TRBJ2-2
CASVYSGMGELFF
TGTGCCAGCGTTTATAGCGGGATGGGGGAGCTGTTTTTT
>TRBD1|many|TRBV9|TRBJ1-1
CASSVVYRGSAEAFF
TGTGCCAGCAGCGTAGTCTACAGGGGGTCGGCTGAAGCTTTCTTT
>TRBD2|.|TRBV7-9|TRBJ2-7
CASSFPGGEQYF
TGTGCCAGCAGCTTCCCGGGGGGAGAGCAGTACTTC